Below, 4 T cell receptor beta chains from the same sample are listed, as sequenced in a study of CD8+CD57+ T cells in acquired aplastic anemia. Using genomic DNA as the template, TCR beta VDJ and CDR3 profiling was carried out. TCRdb used MiXCR to reprocess the reads, holding one entry per CDR3 protein. The repertoire consists of hundreds of thousands of distinct CDR3 sequences, with about two thirds occurring once and the leading ten covering more than 3.5%. Sequencing used sorted CD4+, CD8+, or CD8+CD57+ T cells (not recorded which) from PBMCs. Every receptor here comes from a human donor in good health, serving as a control.

Ten or more counts support this clonotype. This chain uses TRBV6-2 or TRBV6-3 with TRBJ1-5, with D uncertain. CDR3 length equals 15 residues. CDR1 is MNHEY and CDR2 is SVGEGT in the germline V gene. V lost 5 bases, J lost 2 bases, and 13 bases lay in between. The CDR3 spells CASSLGRPGNQPQHF. In nucleotides, the CDR3 is TGTGCCAGCAGTCTCGGCCGCCCGGGCAATCAGCCCCAGCATTTT.

This sequence joins TRBV5-4 and TRBJ2-3; a weak D match, TRBD2 (6 bases). The germline V and J ends were trimmed by 4 bases and 7 bases, with 19 bases remaining between them. Germline-derived CDR1 and CDR2 are SGHNT and YYREEE (reference sequence). The CDR3 runs 15 residues. The CDR3 bases are TGTGCCAGCAGCGCGTGGGCGGAGGGCGCCTATACGCAGTATTTT. The encoded protein is CASSAWAEGAYTQYF.

This clonotype has only one observation. The chain couples TRBV6-1 to TRBJ1-6; a weak D match, TRBD1 (6 bases). This CDR3 is 14 amino acids long. Germline CDR1 MNHNS, CDR2 SASEGT. Trimming cost V 6 bases and J 7 bases, with 13 bases left between them. The chain's CDR3 is CASRNGQINSPLHF. The CDR3 DNA sequence: TGTGCCAGCAGGAACGGACAGATAAATTCACCCCTCCACTTT.

V and J are TRBV7-9 and TRBJ2-5, with D possibly being TRBD2 (5 bases). Germline CDR1 reads SEHNR; CDR2 reads FQNEAQ (reference sequence). The CDR3 consists of 14 residues. V lost 3 bases, J lost 3 bases, and 11 bases lay in between. CDR3 coding DNA: TGTGCCAGCAGCTTTCTGTACGGGAAAGAGACCCAGTACTTC. It encodes CASSFLYGKETQYF. Combining the CDR3 with reference TRBV7-9 and TRBJ2-5 gives the whole variable domain DTGVSQNPRHKITKRGQNVTFRCDPISEHNRLYWYRQTLGQGPEFLTYFQNEAQLEKSRLLSDRFSAERPKGSFSTLEIQRTEQGDSAMYLCASSFLYGKETQYFGPGTRLLVL.